The present entry profiles one TCR beta chain with its context. Its antigen is still unknown. Previously reported methods and listed TCR primers produced the bulk TCR libraries. TCRdb called the PCR reads again in MiXCR, with one record for every CDR3 protein. Counted here are around 480,000 distinct CDR3 sequences, approximately 25% occurring once; the ten biggest clones make up under 0.85%. Germline CDR1 MNHEY, CDR2 SMNVEV (reference sequence). Trimming stripped 1 base from V and 2 bases from J, with 10 bases between. There are 15 residues in the CDR3. These data come from a study of molecular identifiers for immune sequencing clone quantification. Study conclusions and caveats: Highly expanded clone sizes could be underestimated by identical TCR molecules that share a barcode.

The receptor was derived from a human donor in good health. Some libraries in this study had Jurkat cell RNA spiked in. The chain recombines TRBV27 with TRBJ2-3, with D possibly being TRBD1 (6 bases). Material: naive CD8+ T cells from blood, with Jurkat cell RNA spiked in. Subset meaning: FACS-sorted CD8+CD4-CCR7+CD45RA+ naive T cells. CDR3 bases: TGTGCCAGCAGTTTATTACAGGGTACCACAGATACGCAGTATTTT. Translated: CASSLLQGTTDTQYF.